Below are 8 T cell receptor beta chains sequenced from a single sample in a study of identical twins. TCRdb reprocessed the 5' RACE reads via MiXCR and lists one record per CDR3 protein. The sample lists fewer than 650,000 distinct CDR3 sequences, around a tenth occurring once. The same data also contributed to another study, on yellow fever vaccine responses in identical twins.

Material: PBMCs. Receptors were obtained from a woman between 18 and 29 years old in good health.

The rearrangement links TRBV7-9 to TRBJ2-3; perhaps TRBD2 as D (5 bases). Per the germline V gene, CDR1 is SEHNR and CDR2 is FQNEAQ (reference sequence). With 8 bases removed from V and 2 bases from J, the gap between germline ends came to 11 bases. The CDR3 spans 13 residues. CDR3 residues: CASFEGTTDTQYF. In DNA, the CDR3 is TGTGCCAGCTTTGAGGGAACCACAGATACGCAGTATTTT.

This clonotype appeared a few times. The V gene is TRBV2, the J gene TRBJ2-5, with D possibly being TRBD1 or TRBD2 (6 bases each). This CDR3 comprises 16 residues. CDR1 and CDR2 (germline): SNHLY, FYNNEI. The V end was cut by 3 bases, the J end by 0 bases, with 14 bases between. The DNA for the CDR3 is TGTGCCAGCAGTGATGGGCGGGACACGTACCAAGAGACCCAGTACTTC. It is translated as CASSDGRDTYQETQYF.

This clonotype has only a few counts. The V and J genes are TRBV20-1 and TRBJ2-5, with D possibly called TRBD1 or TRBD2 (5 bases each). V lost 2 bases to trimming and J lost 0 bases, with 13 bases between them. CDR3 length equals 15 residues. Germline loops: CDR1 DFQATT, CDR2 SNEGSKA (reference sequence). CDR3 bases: TGCAGTGCTAGAAAGAAGGGGACGTACCAAGAGACCCAGTACTTC. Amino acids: CSARKKGTYQETQYF.

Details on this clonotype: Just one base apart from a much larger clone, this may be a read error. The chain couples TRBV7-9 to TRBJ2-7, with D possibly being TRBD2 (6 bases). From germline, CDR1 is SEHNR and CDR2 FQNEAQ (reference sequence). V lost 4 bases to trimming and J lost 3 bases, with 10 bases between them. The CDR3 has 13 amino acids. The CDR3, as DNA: TGTGCCAGCAGCTCCCGGGACTTCTACGAGCAGTACTTC. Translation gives CASSSRDFYEQYF.

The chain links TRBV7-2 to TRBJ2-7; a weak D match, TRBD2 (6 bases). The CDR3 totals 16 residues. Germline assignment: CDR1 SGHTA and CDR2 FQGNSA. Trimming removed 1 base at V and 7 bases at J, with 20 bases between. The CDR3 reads CASSLEPAGSMGEQYF. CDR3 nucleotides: TGTGCCAGCAGCTTAGAACCTGCGGGATCGATGGGGGAGCAGTACTTC.

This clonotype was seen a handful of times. The CDR3 here is CASSLTSLGHNEQFF. DNA for the CDR3: TGTGCCAGCAGCTTGACTAGCTTGGGCCACAATGAGCAGTTCTTC. The rearrangement links TRBV7-3 to TRBJ2-1, with 7 positions matching TRBD2. V lost 3 bases to trimming and J lost 5 bases; unmatched junction nucleotides: 7. The CDR3 consists of 15 residues. Germline V gene sequence: CDR1 SGHTA, CDR2 FQGTGA.

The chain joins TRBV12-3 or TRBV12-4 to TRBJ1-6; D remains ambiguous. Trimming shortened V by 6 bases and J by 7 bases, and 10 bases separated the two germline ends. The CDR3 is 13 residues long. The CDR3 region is CASSYSLNSPLHF. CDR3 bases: TGTGCCAGCAGCTACAGCCTCAATTCACCCCTCCACTTT.

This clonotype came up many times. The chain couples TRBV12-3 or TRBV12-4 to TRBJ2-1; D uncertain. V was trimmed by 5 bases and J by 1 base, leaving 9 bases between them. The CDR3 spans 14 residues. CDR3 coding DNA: TGTGCCAGCAGTCCTGGACCTTCCTACAATGAGCAGTTCTTC. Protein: CASSPGPSYNEQFF.